These T cell receptor beta chains were read from a single sample in a study of blood T cell repertoires in COVID-19. The assay was immunoSEQ multiplex PCR, and TCRdb's table has in-frame clones only and misses some. The sample holds around 130,000 clones, under 90% seen once. Sequencing input: peripheral blood. The receptors come from a woman aged 55-70 years with acute or convalescent COVID-19. CDR3s include the opening cysteine and the closing phenylalanine or tryptophan. A D gene is named only where the DNA matches it firmly. Clone size, where shown, is once, few, many, or a class for clones that have expanded.

V gene	J gene	clone size	D gene	CDR3 protein	CDR3 DNA
TRBV12-5	TRBJ1-1	-	-	CASRQEYNRAEAFF	TGTGCTAGCCGACAGGAGTACAACCGGGCTGAAGCTTTCTTT
TRBV9	TRBJ1-3	-	-	CASSVATAGNTIYF	TGTGCCAGCAGCGTAGCTACTGCCGGAAACACCATATATTTT
TRBV6-5	TRBJ2-2	once	-	CASRQGTNTGELFF	TGTGCCAGCAGGCAGGGAACGAACACCGGGGAGCTGTTTTTT
TRBV5-1	TRBJ2-7	-	-	CASSLARDLSSYEQYF	TGCGCCAGCAGCTTGGCCCGGGACTTGAGCTCCTACGAGCAGTACTTC
TRBV19	TRBJ1-5	-	TRBD1	CASSFDSGGRQPQHF	TGTGCCAGTAGTTTTGACTCAGGGGGGCGTCAGCCCCAGCATTTT
TRBV3-1/TRBV3-2	TRBJ1-2	once	TRBD1	CASSQGGGGHDGYTF	TGTGCCAGCAGCCAAGGAGGGGGCGGGCACGATGGCTACACCTTC
TRBV4-1	TRBJ1-2	few	-	CASSPLGSRASDYGYTF	TGCGCCAGCAGCCCGCTGGGGAGTAGAGCCTCGGACTATGGCTACACCTTC
TRBV6-1	TRBJ1-5	-	-	CASSEVGGASQPQHF	TGTGCCAGCAGTGAAGTGGGGGGGGCAAGTCAGCCCCAGCATTTT
TRBV6-2/TRBV6-3	TRBJ1-2	few	TRBD1	CASSYWDSYSGGYTF	TGTGCCAGCAGTTACTGGGACAGTTATTCGGGTGGCTACACCTTC
TRBV10-3	TRBJ1-3	-	-	CAIMSSGNTIYF	TGTGCCATCATGAGCTCTGGAAACACCATATATTTT
TRBV6-5	TRBJ2-7	once	-	CATRVRGLEQYF	TGTGCCACCAGAGTGAGAGGACTCGAGCAGTACTTC
TRBV5-1	TRBJ2-2	-	TRBD2	CASSLDGGGAGGTGELFF	TGCGCCAGCAGCTTGGATGGCGGGGGGGCAGGAGGCACCGGGGAGCTGTTTTTT
TRBV2	TRBJ1-2	-	TRBD1	CASRETGAFGYTF	TGTGCCAGCAGGGAAACAGGGGCTTTTGGCTACACCTTC
TRBV5-1	TRBJ1-1	-	-	CASSKEEDTEAFF	TGCGCCAGCAGCAAGGAGGAAGACACTGAAGCTTTCTTT
TRBV6-5	TRBJ2-5	-	TRBD2	CASSYSKASGEYF	TGTGCCAGCAGTTACTCGAAGGCTAGCGGGGAATACTTC
TRBV29-1	TRBJ1-1	-	-	CSVAPTAEAFF	TGCAGCGTTGCCCCTACAGCCGAAGCTTTCTTT
TRBV5-1	TRBJ1-6	-	-	CASKGGEGPGNSPLHF	TGCGCCAGCAAGGGGGGGGAGGGACCCGGCAATTCACCCCTCCACTTT
TRBV21-1	TRBJ1-6	-	-	CASSKDNLGQGGTFVSSPLHF	TGTGCCAGCAGCAAAGACAACTTGGGACAGGGGGGAACGTTCGTGAGTTCACCCCTCCACTTT
TRBV18	TRBJ2-2	-	-	CASSPLIGELFF	TGTGCCAGCTCACCTTTAATCGGGGAGCTGTTTTTT
TRBV5-1	TRBJ1-5	-	-	CASSLDRDQPQHF	TGCGCCAGCAGCTTGGACAGGGACCAGCCCCAGCATTTT
TRBV19	TRBJ1-6	many	-	CASNTGKSPLHF	TGTGCCAGTAACACAGGGAAATCACCCCTCCACTTT
TRBV5-6	TRBJ1-1	few	TRBD1	CASSWDRGITEAFF	TGTGCCAGCAGCTGGGACAGGGGAATCACTGAAGCTTTCTTT
TRBV6-5	TRBJ1-2	once	TRBD1	CASNPGQGSGYTF	TGTGCCAGCAACCCGGGACAGGGGTCTGGCTACACCTTC
TRBV27	TRBJ1-2	-	TRBD1	CASSFGRGPVGYTF	TGTGCCAGCAGTTTTGGTAGGGGGCCAGTCGGCTACACCTTC
TRBV10-2	TRBJ1-4	-	-	CATHRGNVRWSTNEKLFF	TGCGCCACCCATCGGGGAAATGTCCGTTGGTCGACTAATGAAAAACTGTTTTTT
TRBV2	TRBJ1-1	-	-	CASSTNEGTEAFF	TGTGCCAGCAGTACAAACGAGGGGACAGAAGCTTTCTTT
TRBV7-3	TRBJ1-2	once	TRBD1	CASSRDRGGWGYTF	TGTGCCAGCAGCCGGGACAGGGGAGGTTGGGGCTACACCTTC
TRBV6-1	TRBJ1-1	-	-	CASSEAYGDTEAFF	TGTGCCAGCAGTGAGGCCTACGGGGACACTGAAGCTTTCTTT
TRBV7-2	TRBJ1-3	few	-	CASSSGGGNTIYF	TGTGCCAGCAGCTCCGGAGGGGGAAACACCATATATTTT
TRBV5-5	TRBJ1-4	-	TRBD1	CASSRARDRAANEKLFF	TGTGCCAGCAGCCGGGCTCGGGACAGGGCGGCTAATGAAAAACTGTTTTTT
TRBV28	TRBJ1-2	-	-	CASSLPRQIYGYTF	TGTGCCAGCAGTTTACCACGACAGATCTATGGCTACACCTTC
TRBV5-1	TRBJ2-6	-	-	CASSLRAGANVLTF	TGCGCCAGCAGCTTGCGGGCTGGGGCCAACGTCCTGACTTTC
TRBV3-1/TRBV3-2	TRBJ1-2	-	-	CASSQTTGTGWSGYTF	TGTGCCAGCAGCCAAACGACTGGCACAGGGTGGAGTGGCTACACCTTC
TRBV30	TRBJ1-6	few	-	CASRPGSYNSPLHF	TGTGCCTCGAGACCCGGGTCCTATAATTCACCCCTCCACTTT
TRBV19	TRBJ1-1	few	TRBD1	CASSPRGHTEAFF	TGTGCCAGTAGTCCGAGGGGGCACACTGAAGCTTTCTTT
TRBV5-6	TRBJ1-2	-	-	CASSLQGTNYGYTF	TGTGCCAGCAGCTTGCAGGGTACGAACTATGGCTACACCTTC
TRBV6-5	TRBJ1-1	-	-	CASGGGPEAFF	TGTGCCAGCGGGGGGGGCCCAGAAGCTTTCTTT
TRBV29-1	TRBJ1-1	-	-	CSGYRDTEAFF	TGCAGCGGTTACAGAGACACTGAAGCTTTCTTT